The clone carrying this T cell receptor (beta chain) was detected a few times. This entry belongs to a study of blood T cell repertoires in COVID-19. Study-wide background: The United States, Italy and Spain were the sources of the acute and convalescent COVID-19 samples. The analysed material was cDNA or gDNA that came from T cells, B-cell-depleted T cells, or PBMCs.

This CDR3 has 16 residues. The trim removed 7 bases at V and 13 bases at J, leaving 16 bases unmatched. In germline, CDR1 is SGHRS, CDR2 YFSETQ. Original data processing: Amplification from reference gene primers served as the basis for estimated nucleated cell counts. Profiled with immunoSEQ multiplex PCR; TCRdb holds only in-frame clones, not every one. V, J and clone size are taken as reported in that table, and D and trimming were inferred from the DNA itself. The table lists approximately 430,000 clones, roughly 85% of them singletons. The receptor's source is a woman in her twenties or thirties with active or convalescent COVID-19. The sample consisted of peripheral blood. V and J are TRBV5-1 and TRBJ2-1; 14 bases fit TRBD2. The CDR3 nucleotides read TGCGCCAGCGGGGACCCGACTAGCGGGAGGGCCGTAGGACAGTTCTTC. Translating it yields CASGDPTSGRAVGQFF.